This TCR beta chain was captured in a study of early T cells in non-severe SARS-CoV-2 infection. For the study at large: Chains were not paired, and sequencing was done on bulk RNA from unsorted whole blood.

The CDR3 loop spans 14 amino acids. V lost 8 bases and J lost 0, with 10 bases in between. The germline V gene has CDR1 SNHLY and CDR2 FYNNEI. Attachment of unique molecular identifiers was made to individual cDNA molecules. TCRdb passed the 5' RACE reads through MiXCR, listing each CDR3 protein once. The data show about 110,000 distinct CDR3 sequences, over 9.5% seen once. The TCR was taken from an adult who was a healthcare worker with PCR-confirmed SARS-CoV-2 infection or an uninfected control (not recorded which). The source was whole blood, collected at baseline. This chain links TRBV2 with TRBJ2-2; D is unclear. The CDR3 region has the DNA TGTGCCAGCGGCCGGTGGGCGAACACCGGGGAGCTGTTTTTT. Translation gives CASGRWANTGELFF.